Listed here is a single TCR beta chain. PCR primers comprised 60 Vbeta and 13 Jbeta primers. The data were produced by immunoSEQ multiplex PCR, yet TCRdb's version contains in-frame clones alone and is incomplete. The data hold about 160,000 clones, with 75% to 90% observed a single time. Unmatched junction bases numbered 10, after V lost 0 bases and J lost 4 bases. The CDR3 totals 18 residues. The source of the sample is a study of cytomegalovirus exposure and HLA in healthy donors. Sequenced material: PBMCs. This chain links TRBV23-1 with TRBJ2-4; 9 bases align to TRBD2. TRBV23-1 is an ORF; its function is uncertain. The clonotype was recovered from a man aged 45-65 years in good health and CMV-seropositive. The CDR3 DNA reads TGCGCCAGCAGTCAATCGAGGCGCCTAGCGGGATGTAAAAACATTCAGTACTTC. Its translation: CASSQSRRLAGCKNIQYF.